This T cell receptor beta chain is drawn from a study of chemoradiotherapy in HPV16-positive cancers. Study-level points and caveats: Only a couple of HPV16-positive patients supplied the functional HPV-specificity definition. During treatment, candidate HPV-specific clones and E7-related motifs expanded in tumor.

Repertoires were sampled repeatedly during chemoradiotherapy. TCRdb's table, derived via immunoSEQ multiplex PCR, lists solely in-frame clones and lacks some. The table lists roughly 32,000 clones, roughly nine tenths of them singletons. Trimming removed 5 bases from V and 5 bases from J; junction bases left unmatched: 9. Germline lookup yields CDR1 SGHNT and CDR2 YENEEA. There are 15 residues in the CDR3. As to this clone: Its specificity is unknown.

This TCR was sampled from a human donor with HPV-associated anogenital cancer. This specimen consisted of blood, obtained from a patient who underwent chemoradiotherapy. The rearrangement uses TRBV11-3 and TRBJ2-3; 8 bases are a match to TRBD2. The CDR3 sequence: CASSLFSGGGDTQYF. In nucleotides, the CDR3 is TGTGCCAGCAGCCTCTTCAGCGGGGGTGGAGATACGCAGTATTTT.